This T cell receptor beta chain was documented in a study of blood T cell repertoires in COVID-19. Germline V gene data show CDR1 as GTSNPN and CDR2 as SVGIG (reference sequence). This CDR3 has 15 amino acids. J gave up 4 bases and V 4 bases, and 11 bases lay outside the gene matches. Assay: immunoSEQ multiplex PCR; the TCRdb copy retains only in-frame clones and omits some. The sample records tens of thousands of clones, 75% to 90% being singletons. Sequenced: peripheral blood. The TCR comes from a woman aged 80 or older with COVID-19, enrolled during active disease. The rearrangement uses TRBV30 and TRBJ2-3, with 7 bases aligning to TRBD2. CDR3 protein: CAWNPTGGFADTQYF. CDR3 nucleotide sequence: TGTGCCTGGAACCCAACGGGGGGTTTTGCAGATACGCAGTATTTT.